The sequence of this TCR beta chain was determined in a study of high-grade serous ovarian cancer treatment subgroups. Repertoires were generated with immunoSEQ multiplex PCR, while TCRdb's copy carries only in-frame clones and drops some. This sample yields roughly 1,500 clones, of which roughly 80% are seen a single time; 6% to 7% belongs to the top ten. Tumor tissue was taken before any definitive surgery or chemotherapy was given. Sequenced: tumor tissue. This sequence was found in a human donor with high-grade serous ovarian cancer.

CDR3 protein: CASSLRGGLADNEQFF. The CDR3 DNA reads TGCGCCAGCAGCTTACGGGGCGGGCTAGCAGACAATGAGCAGTTCTTC. The V gene is TRBV5-1, the J gene TRBJ2-1; D assignment may be TRBD1 or TRBD2 (5 bases each). Per the germline V gene, CDR1 is SGHRS and CDR2 is YFSETQ. V lost 2 bases, J lost 5 bases, and 17 bases lay in between. This CDR3 has 16 residues.